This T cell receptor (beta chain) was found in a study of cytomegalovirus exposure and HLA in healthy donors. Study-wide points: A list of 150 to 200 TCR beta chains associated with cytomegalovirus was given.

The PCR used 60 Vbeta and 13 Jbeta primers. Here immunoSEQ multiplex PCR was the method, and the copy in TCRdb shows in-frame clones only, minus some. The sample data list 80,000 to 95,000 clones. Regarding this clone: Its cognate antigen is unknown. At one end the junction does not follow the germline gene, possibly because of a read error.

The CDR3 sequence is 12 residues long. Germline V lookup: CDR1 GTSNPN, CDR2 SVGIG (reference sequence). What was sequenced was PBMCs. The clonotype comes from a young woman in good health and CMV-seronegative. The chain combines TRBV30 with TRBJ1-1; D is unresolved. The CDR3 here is CAWRDYNTEDFF. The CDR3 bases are TGTGCCTGGAGGGACTACAACACTGAAGATTTCTTT.